This TCR beta chain was sequenced for a study of Tregs in tolerant kidney transplant recipients. Overall study context: Sorting used antibodies to exclude donor cells. Overall study findings and caveats: This study did not directly address biological reproducibility.

In the case of this clone: The antigen remains unidentified.

Germline V gene sequence: CDR1 SGHRS, CDR2 YFSETQ. CDR3 size: 15 residues. V gave up 2 bases and J gave up 2 bases; unmatched junction bases: 3. Profiling relied on immunoSEQ multiplex PCR, and the TCRdb table lists in-frame clones only, not all of them. The sample lists 2,500 to 3,500 clones; less than 50% were seen once. The V call is TRBV5-1, the J call TRBJ1-4; 7 positions agree with TRBD1. Sequenced input: Tregs from blood cultured with allogeneic cells. The receptor was isolated from a human donor in good health. CDR3 sequence: CASSFQGVTNEKLFF. The CDR3 coding sequence is TGCGCCAGCAGCTTCCAGGGGGTGACTAATGAAAAACTGTTTTTT.